The 14 T cell receptor beta chains presented below share a single source sample, sequenced in a study of blood T cells in healthy people across ages. Through a sample-barcoded 5' primer and a J-beta primer mix, a second PCR was run for roughly 7 to 11 cycles. TCRdb fed the 5' RACE reads into MiXCR, producing one record per CDR3 protein. The sample records roughly 650,000 distinct CDR3 sequences, less than 40% being singletons. The sequenced sample consisted of blood. The receptors originated from a woman older than 75 in good health.

Worth noting for this clonotype: This clone may be a read error of a much larger clone one base away. The J gene is TRBJ2-5, the V gene TRBV7-6, with D possibly TRBD1 on 6 matching bases. There are 16 residues in the CDR3. Germline CDR1 reads SGHVS; CDR2 reads FNYEAQ. The CDR3 DNA reads TGTGCCAGCAGCTTAGCGAGACAGGTGGGTCAAGGGACCCAGTACTTC. It translates to CASSLARQVGQGTQYF.

Comments on this clonotype: Possible read error: a much larger clone is one base away. The rearrangement links TRBV5-1 to TRBJ2-1, with 11 nucleotides matching TRBD2. The J call may be wrong; the DNA end is better matched by TRBJ2-7. Germline-derived CDR1 and CDR2 are SGHRS and YFSETQ. The CDR3 is made up of 16 amino acids. CDR3 amino acids: CASSSASGGPYNEQYF. The DNA of the CDR3 is TGCGCCAGCAGCTCCGCTAGCGGGGGGCCCTACAATGAGCAGTACTTC.

The chain couples TRBV5-6 to TRBJ2-4; 8 bases map to TRBD1. The CDR3 covers 14 residues. With V trimmed by 1 base and J by 13 bases, 10 bases remained unmatched. Germline CDR1 SGHDT, CDR2 YYEEEE. The CDR3 sequence: CASSLSQGAYKQYF. DNA of the CDR3: TGTGCCAGCAGCTTGTCCCAGGGGGCGTACAAGCAGTACTTC.

Concerning this clonotype itself: A much larger clonotype is one base distant, so this may be a read error. This sequence joins TRBV7-8 and TRBJ2-7, with TRBD2 matching over 9 bases. This CDR3 has 15 residues. The germline V gene encodes CDR1 SGHVS and CDR2 FQNEAQ. The CDR3 spells CANSSRGSGGYEQYF. The CDR3 DNA reads TGTGCCAACAGCTCCCGGGGTAGCGGGGGCTACGAGCAGTACTTC.

The chain's CDR3 is CSARFGGLQETQYF. In nucleotides, the CDR3 is TGCAGTGCTAGATTTGGGGGCCTACAAGAGACCCAGTACTTC. V gene TRBV20-1 combines with J gene TRBJ2-7, with D tentatively TRBD1 (6 bases). The end of the DNA aligns better with TRBJ2-5, so the J call may be wrong. Per the germline V gene, CDR1 is DFQATT and CDR2 is SNEGSKA (reference sequence). The CDR3 contains 14 residues.

DNA of the CDR3: TGCAGTGCTGGCGAATTCAGGGGCTCCAATCAGCCCCAGCATTTT. Translated: CSAGEFRGSNQPQHF. This sequence joins TRBV20-1 and TRBJ1-5, with D maybe TRBD1 (6 bases). Per the germline V gene, CDR1 is DFQATT and CDR2 is SNEGSKA (reference sequence). The CDR3 sequence is 15 residues long. V lost 5 bases and J lost 3, with 17 bases in between.

In the case of this clonotype: A much larger clonotype is one base distant, so this may be a read error. J is TRBJ2-1 and V is TRBV11-2; D is undetermined. The CDR3 runs 12 residues. The V gene's germline CDR1 is SGHAT and CDR2 FQNNGV. CDR3 residues: CTSSSNAVEQFF. For the CDR3, the DNA is TGTACCAGCAGCTCAAACGCTGTTGAGCAGTTCTTC.

This clonotype came up a few times. A much larger clone sits a single nucleotide away, making a read error possible. The chain couples TRBV6-6 to TRBJ2-1; 9 bases are shared with TRBD1. This CDR3 is built from 14 residues. CDR1 MNHNY and CDR2 SVGAGI come from the germline V gene (reference sequence). With 2 bases clipped from V and 10 bases from J, the junction kept 6 bases outside the gene matches. CDR3 loop: CASSYRDRESEQFF. CDR3 DNA sequence: TGTGCCAGCAGTTACCGGGACAGGGAGTCCGAGCAGTTCTTC.

In its sample, this clonotype was seen a few times. The chain recombines TRBV3-1 with TRBJ1-4; 7 nucleotides line up with TRBD1. V trimming: 4 bases; J trimming: 5 bases; junction bases outside the gene matches: 4. The CDR3 has 14 residues. From germline, CDR1 is LGHDT and CDR2 YNNKEL (reference sequence). CDR3 sequence: CASSPTGKNEKLFF. CDR3 nucleotide sequence: TGTGCCAGCAGCCCGACAGGGAAGAATGAAAAACTGTTTTTT. Together with reference TRBV3-1 and TRBJ1-4, the CDR3 gives the full variable domain: DTAVSQTPKYLVTQMGNDKSIKCEQNLGHDTMYWYKQDSKKFLKIMFSYNNKELIINETVPNRFSPKSPDKAHLNLHINSLELGDSAVYFCASSPTGKNEKLFFGSGTQLSVL.

This clonotype was recorded at least ten times. The V gene is TRBV6-6, the J gene TRBJ2-5; tentatively, D is TRBD2 (6 bases). The CDR3 runs to 15 residues. V lost 0 bases and J 4 bases, leaving 12 bases between the germline ends. The germline CDR1 and CDR2 sequences are MNHNY and SVGAGI (reference sequence). The CDR3 loop is CASSYSAGYLETQYF. The CDR3 region has the DNA TGTGCCAGCAGTTACTCCGCGGGGTATTTAGAGACCCAGTACTTC.

About this clonotype itself: The junction does not match germline at one end; this may be a read error. V gene TRBV27 combines with J gene TRBJ2-7, with D possibly being TRBD2 (7 bases). Near its end, the DNA agrees better with TRBJ2-4, so the J call may be wrong. Germline CDR1 reads MNHEY; CDR2 reads SMNVEV (reference sequence). This CDR3 is 14 amino acids long. The CDR3 sequence: CASSYGGLKSIQYF. The CDR3 region has the DNA TGTGCCAGCAGTTACGGGGGGCTGAAAAGCATTCAGTACTTC.

This clonotype has a count of ten or more. The chain recombines TRBV9 with TRBJ1-4; D gene ambiguous. CDR3 length: 14 residues. Trimming took 3 bases from V and 4 from J, leaving 10 bases between them. Germline lookup yields CDR1 SGDLS and CDR2 YYNGEE. CDR3 nucleotide sequence: TGTGCCAGCAGCGGAATAAGCTTTAATGAAAAACTGTTTTTT. Amino acids: CASSGISFNEKLFF.

This clonotype has just one count. One junction end disagrees with the germline gene, perhaps due to a read error. The rearrangement links TRBV18 to TRBJ1-2; D remains ambiguous. CDR1 and CDR2 (germline): KGHSH, LQKENI. The CDR3 loop spans 16 amino acids. CDR3: CAGSPRARNEFWGYTF. The CDR3 DNA follows: TGTGCCGGCTCACCAAGGGCCCGAAATGAGTTCTGGGGCTACACCTTC.

In its sample, this clonotype was seen a few times. The V gene is TRBV20-1, the J gene TRBJ2-5, with 10 positions matching TRBD1. The CDR3 has 12 amino acids. Trimming took 6 bases from V and 5 from J; bases not matched to a gene: 3. The germline V gene has CDR1 DFQATT and CDR2 SNEGSKA (reference sequence). CDR3 region: CSATGGSETQYF. CDR3 coding DNA: TGCAGTGCGACAGGGGGCAGTGAGACCCAGTACTTC.